This TCR beta chain was obtained from a study of regulatory T cells in long-lasting Graves disease. This clonotype was found many times. Sample time point: newly diagnosed GD, antithyroid drugs for less than 3 months. Researchers made the TCR library from RNA that was extracted from PBMCs. The trim removed 6 bases at V and 4 bases at J, leaving 10 bases unmatched. The CDR3 extends over 16 amino acids. CDR1 is MDHEN and CDR2 is SYDVKM in the germline V gene. In building TCR beta libraries, iRepertoire HTBI primers were used together with Arm-PCR of CDR3 regions. TCRdb reanalysed the multiplex PCR reads using MiXCR and keeps one entry per CDR3 protein. The repertoire holds hundreds of thousands of distinct CDR3 sequences, with around an eighth as singletons. These same data were also listed under a study on T cells in Graves' hyperthyroidism and ophthalmopathy.

This clonotype was obtained from a man aged 30 to 39 with Graves disease. The J gene is TRBJ1-5, the V gene TRBV28; 9 bases are a match to TRBD1. The starting material was peripheral blood mononuclear cells (PBMCs), obtained at new diagnosis, from a patient treated with antithyroid drugs. CDR3 coding DNA: TGTGCCAGCAGCTCACCAGGGACAGGGTATAATCAGCCCCAGCATTTT. This encodes CASSSPGTGYNQPQHF.